This T cell receptor beta chain was identified during a study of blood T cells in healthy people across ages. Broader study findings: TCR beta diversity correlated strongly with naive T cell percentage.

The length of the CDR3 is 13 residues. Deletions cut 2 bases from V and 3 bases from J, with 7 bases between. Looked up from germline, CDR1 is SQVTM and CDR2 is ANQGSEA. With regard to this clonotype: Its antigen is not identified.

PCR was performed a second time for 7 to 11 cycles using a sample-barcoded 5' primer and a J-beta primer mix. Any given sample supplied a minimum of 3 million CDR3-containing paired-end reads. TCRdb itself ran the 5' RACE reads through MiXCR, one entry per CDR3 protein. The data show hundreds of thousands of distinct CDR3 sequences, around 50% seen once. The sequencing input was blood. The gene calls are TRBV29-1 and TRBJ2-2; D is unclear. The TCR comes from a woman aged 80 or over in good health. The CDR3 sequence: CSVEPWDTGELFF. Written as DNA, the CDR3 is TGCAGCGTTGAACCCTGGGACACCGGGGAGCTGTTTTTT.